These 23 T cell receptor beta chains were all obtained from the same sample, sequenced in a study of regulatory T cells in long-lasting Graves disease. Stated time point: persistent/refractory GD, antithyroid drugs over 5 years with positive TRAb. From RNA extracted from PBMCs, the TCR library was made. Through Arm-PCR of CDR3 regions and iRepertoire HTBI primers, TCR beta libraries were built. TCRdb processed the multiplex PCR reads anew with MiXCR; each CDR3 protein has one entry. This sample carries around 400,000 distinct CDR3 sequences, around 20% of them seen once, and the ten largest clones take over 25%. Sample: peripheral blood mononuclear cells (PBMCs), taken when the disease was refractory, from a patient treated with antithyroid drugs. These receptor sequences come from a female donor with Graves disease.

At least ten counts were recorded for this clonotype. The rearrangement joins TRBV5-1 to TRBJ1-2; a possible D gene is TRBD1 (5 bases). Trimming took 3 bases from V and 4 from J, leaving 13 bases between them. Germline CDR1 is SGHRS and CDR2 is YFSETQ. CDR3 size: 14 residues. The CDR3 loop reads CASSSIAGTYGYTF. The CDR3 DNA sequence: TGCGCCAGCAGCTCCATAGCAGGGACCTATGGCTACACCTTC. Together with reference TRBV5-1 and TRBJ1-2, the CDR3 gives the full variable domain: KAGVTQTPRYLIKTRGQQVTLSCSPISGHRSVSWYQQTPGQGLQFLFEYFSETQRNKGNFPGRFSGRQFSNSRSEMNVSTLELGDSALYLCASSSIAGTYGYTFGSGTRLTVV.

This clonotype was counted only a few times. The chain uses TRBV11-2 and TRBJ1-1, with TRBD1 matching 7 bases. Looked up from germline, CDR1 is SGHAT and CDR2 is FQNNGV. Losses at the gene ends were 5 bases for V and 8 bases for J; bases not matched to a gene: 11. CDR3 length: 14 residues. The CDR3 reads CASSPHPGTAEAFF. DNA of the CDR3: TGTGCCAGCAGCCCTCATCCGGGGACAGCAGAAGCTTTCTTT.

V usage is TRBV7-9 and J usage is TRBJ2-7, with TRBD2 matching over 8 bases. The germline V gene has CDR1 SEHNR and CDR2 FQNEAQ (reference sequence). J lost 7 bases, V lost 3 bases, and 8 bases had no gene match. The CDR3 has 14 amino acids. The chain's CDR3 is CASSFPAGVGEQYF. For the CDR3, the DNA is TGTGCCAGCAGCTTTCCAGCGGGAGTAGGGGAGCAGTACTTC. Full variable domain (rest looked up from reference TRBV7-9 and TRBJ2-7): DTGVSQNPRHKITKRGQNVTFRCDPISEHNRLYWYRQTLGQGPEFLTYFQNEAQLEKSRLLSDRFSAERPKGSFSTLEIQRTEQGDSAMYLCASSFPAGVGEQYFGPGTRLTVT.

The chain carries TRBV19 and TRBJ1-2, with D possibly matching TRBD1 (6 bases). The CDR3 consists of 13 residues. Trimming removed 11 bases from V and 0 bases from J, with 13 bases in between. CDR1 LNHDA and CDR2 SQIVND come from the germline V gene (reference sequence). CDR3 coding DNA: TGTGCCGTCTTAGGACAGTCTAACTATGGCTACACCTTC. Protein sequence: CAVLGQSNYGYTF.

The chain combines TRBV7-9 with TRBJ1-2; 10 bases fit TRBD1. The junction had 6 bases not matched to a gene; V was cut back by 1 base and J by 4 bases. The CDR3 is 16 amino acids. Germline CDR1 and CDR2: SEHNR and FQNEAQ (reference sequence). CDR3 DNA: TGTGCCAGCAGCTTAGATGCGGGACAGGGGAGCTATGGCTACACCTTC. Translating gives CASSLDAGQGSYGYTF.

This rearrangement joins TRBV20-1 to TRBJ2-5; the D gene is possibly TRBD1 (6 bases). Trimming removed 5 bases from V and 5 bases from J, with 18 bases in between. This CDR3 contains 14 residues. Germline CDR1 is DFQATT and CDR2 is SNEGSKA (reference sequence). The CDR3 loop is CSAYIGGGLETQYF. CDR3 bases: TGCAGTGCTTACATCGGTGGGGGCCTGGAGACCCAGTACTTC.

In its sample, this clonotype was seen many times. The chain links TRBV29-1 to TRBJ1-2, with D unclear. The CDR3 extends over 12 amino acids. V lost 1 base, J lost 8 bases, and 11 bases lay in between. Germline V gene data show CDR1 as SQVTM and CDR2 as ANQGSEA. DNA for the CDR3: TGCAGCGTTGAAGTTGCGGTGGGAGGCTACACCTTC. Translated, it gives CSVEVAVGGYTF.

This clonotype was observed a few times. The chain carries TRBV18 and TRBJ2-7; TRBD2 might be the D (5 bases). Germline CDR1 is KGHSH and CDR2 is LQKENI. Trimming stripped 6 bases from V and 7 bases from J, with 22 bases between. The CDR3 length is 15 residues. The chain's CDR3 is CASSPPSGGEGEQYF. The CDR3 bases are TGTGCCAGCTCCCCTCCTTCCGGCGGAGAGGGAGAGCAGTACTTC.

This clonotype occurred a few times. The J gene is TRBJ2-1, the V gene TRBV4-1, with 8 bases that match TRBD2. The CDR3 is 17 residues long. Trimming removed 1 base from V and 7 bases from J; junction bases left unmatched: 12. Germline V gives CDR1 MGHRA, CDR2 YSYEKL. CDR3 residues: CASSQVFTGGPLNEQFF. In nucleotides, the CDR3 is TGCGCCAGCAGCCAAGTATTTACGGGAGGGCCTCTGAATGAGCAGTTCTTC.

The CDR3 DNA is TGTGCCAGCAGTTTATCAGGCAGGGAGGAAACCGGGGAGCTGTTTTTT. Protein product: CASSLSGREETGELFF. The rearrangement joins TRBV27 to TRBJ2-2; D possibly corresponds to TRBD2 (6 bases). V dropped 0 bases and J dropped 5 bases, with 13 bases sitting between them. The CDR3 totals 16 residues. CDR1 MNHEY and CDR2 SMNVEV come from the germline V gene (reference sequence).

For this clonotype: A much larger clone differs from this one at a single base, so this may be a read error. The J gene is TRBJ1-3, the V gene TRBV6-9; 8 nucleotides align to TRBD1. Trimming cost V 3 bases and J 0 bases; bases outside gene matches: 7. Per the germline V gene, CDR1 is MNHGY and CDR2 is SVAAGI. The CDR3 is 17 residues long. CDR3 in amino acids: CASSYLGQGSSGNTIYF. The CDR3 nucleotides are TGTGCCAGCAGTTACCTCGGACAGGGCAGCTCTGGAAACACCATATATTTT.

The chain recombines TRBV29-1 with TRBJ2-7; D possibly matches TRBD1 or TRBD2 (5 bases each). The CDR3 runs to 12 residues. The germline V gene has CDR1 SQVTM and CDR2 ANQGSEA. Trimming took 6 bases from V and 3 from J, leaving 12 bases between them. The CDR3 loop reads CSVGDGYYEQYF. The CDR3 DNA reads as TGCAGCGTGGGGGACGGATACTACGAGCAGTACTTC.

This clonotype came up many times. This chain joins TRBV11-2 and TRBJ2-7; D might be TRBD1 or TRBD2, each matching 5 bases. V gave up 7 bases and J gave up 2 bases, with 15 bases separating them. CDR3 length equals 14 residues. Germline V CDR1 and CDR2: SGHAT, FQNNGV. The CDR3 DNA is TGTGCCAGCAACCCTCGGGACCGACCCTACGAGCAGTACTTC. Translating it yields CASNPRDRPYEQYF.

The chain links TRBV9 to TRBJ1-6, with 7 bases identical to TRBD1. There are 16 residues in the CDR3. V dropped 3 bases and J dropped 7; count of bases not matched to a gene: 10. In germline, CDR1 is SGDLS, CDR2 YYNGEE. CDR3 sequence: CASSAETGQRNSPLHF. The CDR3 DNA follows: TGTGCCAGCAGCGCCGAAACGGGACAGAGAAATTCACCCCTCCACTTT.

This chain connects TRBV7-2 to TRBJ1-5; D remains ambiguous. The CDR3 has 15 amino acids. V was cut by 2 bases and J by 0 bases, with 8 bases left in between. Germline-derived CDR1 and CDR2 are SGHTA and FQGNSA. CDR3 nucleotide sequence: TGTGCCAGCAGCTTAAAAGGGTATAGCAATCAGCCCCAGCATTTT. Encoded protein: CASSLKGYSNQPQHF.

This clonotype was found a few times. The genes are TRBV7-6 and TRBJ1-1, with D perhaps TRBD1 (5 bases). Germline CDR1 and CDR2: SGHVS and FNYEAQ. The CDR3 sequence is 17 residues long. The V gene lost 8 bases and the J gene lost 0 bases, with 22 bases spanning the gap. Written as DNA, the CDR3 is TGTGCCAGCCGCGTCAGGGAGGACCTATTCATGAACACTGAAGCTTTCTTT. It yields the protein CASRVREDLFMNTEAFF.

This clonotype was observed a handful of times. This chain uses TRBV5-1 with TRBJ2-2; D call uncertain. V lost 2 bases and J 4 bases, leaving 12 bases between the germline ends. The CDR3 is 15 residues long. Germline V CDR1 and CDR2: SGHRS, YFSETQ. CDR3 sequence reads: CASSFATLGTGELFF. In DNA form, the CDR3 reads TGCGCCAGCAGCTTCGCGACACTGGGCACCGGGGAGCTGTTTTTT. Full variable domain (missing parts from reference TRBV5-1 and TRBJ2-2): KAGVTQTPRYLIKTRGQQVTLSCSPISGHRSVSWYQQTPGQGLQFLFEYFSETQRNKGNFPGRFSGRQFSNSRSEMNVSTLELGDSALYLCASSFATLGTGELFFGEGSRLTVL.

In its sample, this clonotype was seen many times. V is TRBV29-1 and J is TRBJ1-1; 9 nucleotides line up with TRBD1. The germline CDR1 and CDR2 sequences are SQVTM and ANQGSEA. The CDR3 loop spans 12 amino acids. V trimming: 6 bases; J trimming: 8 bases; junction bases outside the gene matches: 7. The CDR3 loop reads CSVLGQGREAFF. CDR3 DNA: TGCAGCGTCCTAGGACAGGGGAGGGAAGCTTTCTTT. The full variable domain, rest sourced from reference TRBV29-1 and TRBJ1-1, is SAVISQKPSRDICQRGTSLTIQCQVDSQVTMMFWYRQQPGQSLTLIATANQGSEATYESGFVIDKFPISRPNLTFSTLTVSNMSPEDSSIYLCSVLGQGREAFFGQGTRLTVV.

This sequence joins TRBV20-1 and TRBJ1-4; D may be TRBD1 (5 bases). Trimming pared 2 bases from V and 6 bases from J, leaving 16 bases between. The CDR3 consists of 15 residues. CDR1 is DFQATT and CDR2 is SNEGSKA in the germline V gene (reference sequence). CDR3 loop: CSARKSWGQDEKLFF. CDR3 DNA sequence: TGCAGTGCTAGAAAATCGTGGGGCCAGGATGAAAAACTGTTTTTT.

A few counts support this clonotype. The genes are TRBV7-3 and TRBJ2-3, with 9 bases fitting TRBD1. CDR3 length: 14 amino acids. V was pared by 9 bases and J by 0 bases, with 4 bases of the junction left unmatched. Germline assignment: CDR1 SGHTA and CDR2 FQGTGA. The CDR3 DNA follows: TGTGCCAGACTACAGGGGGCTAGCACAGATACGCAGTATTTT. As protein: CARLQGASTDTQYF.

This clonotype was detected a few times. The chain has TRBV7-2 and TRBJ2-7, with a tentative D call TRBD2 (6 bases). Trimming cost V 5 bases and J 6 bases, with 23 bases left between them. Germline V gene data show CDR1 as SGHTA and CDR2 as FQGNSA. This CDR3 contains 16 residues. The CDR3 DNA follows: TGTGCCAGCAGCGAGTCCGGGGGTCACATCCTAGGCGAGCAGTACTTC. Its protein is CASSESGGHILGEQYF.

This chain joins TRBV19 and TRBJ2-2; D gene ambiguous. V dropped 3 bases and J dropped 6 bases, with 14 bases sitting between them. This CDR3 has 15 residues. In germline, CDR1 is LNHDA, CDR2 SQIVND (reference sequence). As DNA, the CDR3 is TGTGCCAGTAGTATTGGGCAGGTTGGGTCCGGGGAGCTGTTTTTT. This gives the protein CASSIGQVGSGELFF.

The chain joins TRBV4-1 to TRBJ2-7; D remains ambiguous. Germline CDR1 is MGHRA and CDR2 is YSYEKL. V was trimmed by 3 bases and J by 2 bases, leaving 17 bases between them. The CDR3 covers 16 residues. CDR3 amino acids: CASSQNPSVVAYEQYF. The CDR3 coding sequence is TGCGCCAGCAGCCAGAACCCGTCGGTTGTGGCCTACGAGCAGTACTTC.